The 17 T cell receptor beta chains listed next were all sequenced from one sample in a study of yellow fever vaccine responses in identical twins (dated by TCRdb to 2017 to 2018). Library creation used RT-PCR. Sequencing relied on an Illumina HiSeq 2500. TCRdb reworked the public reads: Q25 trimming with fastp, MiXCR clone assembly, productive beta chains retained. Rows are combined by CDR3 protein, so each entry shows the most common genes and DNA. The sample records some 20,000 distinct CDR3 sequences, less than 75% of which are singletons. Of the sample, around 2% is held by the ten largest clones. Material: T cells from blood (PBMCs), unsorted or a sorted subset (not recorded which), obtained before or after yellow fever vaccination (not recorded which). The origin of the receptors is a young woman who received the yellow fever vaccine. Donor details come from another sample of the same person, matched by shared clones.

The chain recombines TRBV24-1 with TRBJ2-4, with 7 positions matching TRBD1. Trimming at V came to 3 bases and at J to 3 bases, leaving 10 bases not matched to a gene. Germline CDR1 reads KGHDR; CDR2 reads SFDVKD. There are 17 residues in the CDR3. The CDR3 DNA reads as TGTGCCACCAGTGATCCCGCCCAGGGGGTCGGCAAAAACATTCAGTACTTC. As protein: CATSDPAQGVGKNIQYF.

This chain joins TRBV11-1 and TRBJ2-3, with 7 positions matching TRBD2. V trimming: 5 bases; J trimming: 0 bases; junction bases outside the gene matches: 8. This CDR3 is 16 amino acids long. Germline CDR1 reads SGHAT; CDR2 reads FQDESV (reference sequence). CDR3 DNA sequence: TGTGCCAGCAGCCTAGTCGGGGGAGGGAGCACAGATACGCAGTATTTT. Translating it yields CASSLVGGGSTDTQYF.

The J gene is TRBJ1-1, the V gene TRBV5-5; TRBD1 agrees at 7 bases. Germline CDR1 is SGHKS and CDR2 is YYEKEE (reference sequence). This CDR3 spans 13 amino acids. V trimming: 5 bases; J trimming: 3 bases; junction bases outside the gene matches: 4. The CDR3 coding sequence is TGTGCCAGCAGTTACACAGGGGACACTGAAGCTTTCTTT. Residues: CASSYTGDTEAFF.

The rearrangement uses TRBV18 and TRBJ1-4; maybe TRBD1 (5 bases). Germline CDR1 KGHSH, CDR2 LQKENI. The CDR3 runs to 12 residues. V was shortened by 6 bases and J by 8 bases, with 10 bases between the two germline ends. The CDR3 sequence is CASSPRGEKLFF. CDR3 sequence (DNA): TGTGCCAGCTCCCCTCGGGGCGAAAAACTGTTTTTT.

This clonotype was seen a few times. The chain uses TRBV20-1 and TRBJ2-3; TRBD2 is a possible D gene (5 bases). V was pared by 3 bases and J by 1 base, with 14 bases between. The CDR3 is 15 residues long. Germline assignment: CDR1 DFQATT and CDR2 SNEGSKA (reference sequence). CDR3 sequence: CSASPASSGTDTQYF. Here the CDR3 DNA reads TGCAGTGCTAGTCCTGCTAGCTCGGGCACAGATACGCAGTATTTT.

This chain uses TRBV12-3 or TRBV12-4 with TRBJ2-5; D gene uncertain. V was cut by 3 bases and J by 4 bases, with 9 bases left in between. The CDR3 runs to 13 residues. The CDR3 reads CASSLVVGETQYF. CDR3 nucleotides: TGTGCCAGCAGTTTGGTGGTTGGAGAGACCCAGTACTTC.

The chain has TRBV9 and TRBJ1-2, with TRBD1 matching 8 bases. Germline V CDR1 and CDR2: SGDLS, YYNGEE. The CDR3 length is 14 residues. V was pared by 0 bases and J by 2 bases, with 0 bases of the junction left unmatched. The CDR3 sequence is CASSVGQGNYGYTF. CDR3 nucleotides: TGTGCCAGCAGCGTAGGACAGGGGAACTATGGCTACACCTTC. Full variable domain (outside the CDR3, taken from reference TRBV9 and TRBJ1-2): DSGVTQTPKHLITATGQRVTLRCSPRSGDLSVYWYQQSLDQGLQFLIQYYNGEERAKGNILERFSAQQFPDLHSELNLSSLELGDSALYFCASSVGQGNYGYTFGSGTRLTVV.

This clonotype was recorded a few times. The rearrangement uses TRBV18 and TRBJ2-7; 8 nucleotides match TRBD1. The CDR3 is made up of 14 amino acids. V dropped 3 bases and J dropped 7; count of bases not matched to a gene: 8. Germline lookup yields CDR1 KGHSH and CDR2 LQKENI. The CDR3 is CASSPSGTGREQYV. CDR3 nucleotides: TGTGCCAGCTCACCCTCCGGGACAGGTAGGGAGCAGTACGTC.

This sequence joins TRBV10-1 and TRBJ2-1, with 8 bases aligning to TRBD2. CDR1 and CDR2 from the germline V gene are WNHNN and SYGVQD (reference sequence). The CDR3 extends over 15 amino acids. The V segment lost 3 bases and the J segment 7 bases; nucleotides outside the gene matches: 8. CDR3 sequence reads: CASSDRRGGGNEQFF. CDR3 DNA: TGCGCCAGCAGTGATAGACGGGGGGGCGGGAATGAGCAGTTCTTC.

V and J are TRBV28 and TRBJ1-6, with D possibly being TRBD1 (5 bases). Trimming left V 3 bases short and J 7 bases short, with 10 bases between. CDR1 is MDHEN and CDR2 is SYDVKM in the germline V gene. This CDR3 contains 14 residues. CDR3 bases: TGTGCCAGCAGTTTTCCCAGGGCAAATTCACCCCTCCACTTT. This translates into CASSFPRANSPLHF.

The chain is built from TRBV27 and TRBJ2-1; 8 nucleotides line up with TRBD1. The CDR3 contains 14 residues. The V and J ends lost 6 bases and 4 bases, in that order; junction bases with no gene match: 5. Germline V lookup: CDR1 MNHEY, CDR2 SMNVEV (reference sequence). Written as DNA, the CDR3 is TGTGCCAGCAGACAGACAGGGGAATACAATGAGCAGTTCTTC. Residues: CASRQTGEYNEQFF.

V is TRBV20-1 and J is TRBJ1-5; unclear D gene. Germline V lookup: CDR1 DFQATT, CDR2 SNEGSKA (reference sequence). V lost 1 base and J lost 7, with 8 bases in between. This CDR3 is 12 amino acids long. The CDR3 region has the DNA TGCAGTGCTAGAGTCGGAGGCCAGCCCCAGCATTTT. It codes for CSARVGGQPQHF.

The CDR3 bases are TGTGCCAGCAGCCGGCGAGAGGGGCTGGGAGAGACCCAGTACTTC. Amino acid sequence: CASSRREGLGETQYF. V usage is TRBV11-3 and J usage is TRBJ2-5; D could derive from TRBD1 or TRBD2 (5 bases each). Germline CDR1 is SGHNT and CDR2 is YENEEA. The CDR3 has 15 residues. V lost 5 bases, J lost 4 bases, and 17 bases lay in between. Filled out from reference TRBV11-3 and TRBJ2-5, the complete variable domain reads EAGVVQSPRYKIIEKKQPVAFWCNPISGHNTLYWYLQNLGQGPELLIRYENEEAVDDSQLPKDRFSAERLKGVDSTLKIQPAELGDSAVYLCASSRREGLGETQYFGPGTRLLVL.

V and J are TRBV11-2 and TRBJ2-1; 8 bases line up with TRBD2. Germline V gene data show CDR1 as SGHAT and CDR2 as FQNNGV. This CDR3 is 13 amino acids long. The ends lost 5 bases at V and 15 bases at J; junction bases unmatched: 12. The CDR3 bases are TGTGCCAGCAGCGGCGGGACCGGGACTAGGTGGTTCTTC. Its protein is CASSGGTGTRWFF.

This clonotype was recorded a few times. The J gene is TRBJ1-6, the V gene TRBV18; 9 nucleotides align to TRBD1. The V and J ends lost 4 bases and 7 bases, in that order; junction bases with no gene match: 2. Germline assignment: CDR1 KGHSH and CDR2 LQKENI. The CDR3 runs to 14 residues. The CDR3 loop reads CASSQDRGNSPLHF. As DNA, the CDR3 is TGTGCCAGCTCACAGGACAGGGGAAATTCACCCCTCCACTTT.

The gene calls are TRBV11-1 and TRBJ1-5; D is undetermined. Between the trimmed V and J ends, which lost 3 bases and 6 bases, there was a span of 6 bases. This CDR3 is built from 12 residues. Germline assignment: CDR1 SGHAT and CDR2 FQDESV (reference sequence). CDR3: CASSFNTQPQHF. The CDR3 DNA is TGTGCCAGCAGCTTCAATACTCAGCCCCAGCATTTT.

The genes are TRBV23-1 and TRBJ2-7; D uncertain. TRBV23-1 belongs to the ORF category, with a function that is uncertain. CDR3 length: 14 amino acids. Trimming shortened V by 0 bases and J by 4 bases, and 10 bases separated the two germline ends. The CDR3 bases are TGCGCCAGCAGTCAATCGCCCGCCAGTTACGAGCAGTACTTC. Translating gives CASSQSPASYEQYF.